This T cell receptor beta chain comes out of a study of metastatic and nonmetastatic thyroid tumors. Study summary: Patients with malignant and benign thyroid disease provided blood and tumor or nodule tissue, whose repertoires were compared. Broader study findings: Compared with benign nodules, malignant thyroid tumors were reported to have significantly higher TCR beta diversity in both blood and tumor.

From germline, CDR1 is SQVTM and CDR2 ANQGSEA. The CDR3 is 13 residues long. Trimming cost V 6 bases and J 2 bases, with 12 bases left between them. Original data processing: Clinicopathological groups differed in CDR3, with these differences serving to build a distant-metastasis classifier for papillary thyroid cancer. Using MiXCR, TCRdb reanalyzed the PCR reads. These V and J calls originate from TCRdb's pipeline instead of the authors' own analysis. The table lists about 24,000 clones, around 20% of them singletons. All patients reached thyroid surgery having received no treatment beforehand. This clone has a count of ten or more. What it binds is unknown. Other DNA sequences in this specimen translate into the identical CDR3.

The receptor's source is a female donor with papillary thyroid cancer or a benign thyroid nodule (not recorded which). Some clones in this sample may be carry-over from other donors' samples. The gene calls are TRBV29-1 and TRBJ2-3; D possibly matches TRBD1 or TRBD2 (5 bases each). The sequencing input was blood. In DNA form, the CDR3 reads TGCAGCGTCCCGGGACGCTACACAGATACGCAGTATTTT. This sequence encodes CSVPGRYTDTQYF.